This TCR beta chain was documented in a study of cytomegalovirus exposure and HLA in healthy donors. On the study more broadly: Later, an analysis reported that the 95 to 150 validation repertoires had used the same platform as the roughly 650 first-cohort repertoires.

Germline V gene data show CDR1 as MGHRA and CDR2 as YSYEKL. The CDR3 has 18 residues. V lost 3 bases and J lost 0, with 21 bases in between. Method: immunoSEQ multiplex PCR; TCRdb's copy keeps in-frame clones and lacks some. The repertoire holds about 110,000 clones, more than 90% seen once, with roughly 0.66% in the top ten. The sequenced sample consisted of PBMCs. The chain recombines TRBV4-1 with TRBJ2-7; a weak D match, TRBD1 (5 bases). This receptor was obtained from a woman between 18 and 30 years old in good health and CMV-seronegative. The DNA of the CDR3 is TGCGCCAGCAGCCATCAGGGTACGTCTTCAGCCCTCTCCTACGAGCAGTACTTC. This translates into CASSHQGTSSALSYEQYF.